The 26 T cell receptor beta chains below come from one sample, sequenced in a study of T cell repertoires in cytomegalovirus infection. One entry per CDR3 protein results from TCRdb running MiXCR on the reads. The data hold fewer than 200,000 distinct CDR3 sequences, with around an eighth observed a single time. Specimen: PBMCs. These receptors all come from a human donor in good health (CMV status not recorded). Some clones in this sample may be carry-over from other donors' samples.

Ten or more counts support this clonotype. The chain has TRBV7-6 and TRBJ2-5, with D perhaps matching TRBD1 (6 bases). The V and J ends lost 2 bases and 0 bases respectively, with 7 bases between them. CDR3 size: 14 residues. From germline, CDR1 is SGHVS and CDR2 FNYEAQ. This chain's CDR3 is CASSLTGNQETQYF. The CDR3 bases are TGTGCCAGCAGCTTAACAGGGAACCAAGAGACCCAGTACTTC.

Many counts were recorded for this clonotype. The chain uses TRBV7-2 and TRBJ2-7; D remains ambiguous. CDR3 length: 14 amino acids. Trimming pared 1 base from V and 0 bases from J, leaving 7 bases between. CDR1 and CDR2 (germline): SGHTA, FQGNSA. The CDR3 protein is CASSLERSSYEQYF. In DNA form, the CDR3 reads TGTGCCAGCAGCTTAGAGAGAAGCTCCTACGAGCAGTACTTC.

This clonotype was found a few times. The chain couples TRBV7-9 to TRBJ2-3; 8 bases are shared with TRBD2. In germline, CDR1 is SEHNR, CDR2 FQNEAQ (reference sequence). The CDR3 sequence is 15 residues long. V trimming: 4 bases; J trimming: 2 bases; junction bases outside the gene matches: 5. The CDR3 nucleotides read TGTGCCAGCAGCTCCTTAGCGGGAATCACAGATACGCAGTATTTT. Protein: CASSSLAGITDTQYF.

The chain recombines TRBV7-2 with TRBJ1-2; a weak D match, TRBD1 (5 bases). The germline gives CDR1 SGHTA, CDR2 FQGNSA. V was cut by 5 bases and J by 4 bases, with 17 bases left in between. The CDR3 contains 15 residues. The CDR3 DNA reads TGTGCCAGCAGCCTGGGGCGAACCGGCGGCTATGGCTACACCTTC. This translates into CASSLGRTGGYGYTF.

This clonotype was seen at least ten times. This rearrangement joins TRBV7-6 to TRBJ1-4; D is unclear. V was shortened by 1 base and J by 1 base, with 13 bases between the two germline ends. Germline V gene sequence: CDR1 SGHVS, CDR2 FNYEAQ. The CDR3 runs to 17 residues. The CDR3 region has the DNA TGTGCCAGCAGCTTAGAGGGTCCCGGGGAAACTAATGAAAAACTGTTTTTT. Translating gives CASSLEGPGETNEKLFF.

The CDR3 nucleotides are TGTGCCAGCTTAGCAGAAACGAACACCGGGGAGCTGTTTTTT. Amino acid sequence: CASLAETNTGELFF. The rearrangement joins TRBV2 to TRBJ2-2; D remains unclear. CDR1 is SNHLY and CDR2 is FYNNEI in the germline V gene. The CDR3 is made up of 14 amino acids. V lost 8 bases, J lost 0 bases, and 10 bases lay in between.

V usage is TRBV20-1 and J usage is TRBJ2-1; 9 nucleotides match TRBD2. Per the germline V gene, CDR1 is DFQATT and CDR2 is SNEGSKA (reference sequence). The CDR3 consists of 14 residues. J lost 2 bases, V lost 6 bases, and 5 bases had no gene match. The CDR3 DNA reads TGCAGTGCCTCCGGCGGGAGGGCCTACAATGAGCAGTTCTTC. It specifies CSASGGRAYNEQFF.

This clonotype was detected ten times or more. As DNA, the CDR3 is TGTGCCAGCAGCTTACCCGCGGGGGAGCTGTTTTTT. It yields the protein CASSLPAGELFF. The rearrangement links TRBV7-3 to TRBJ2-2, with D hard to call. The CDR3 totals 12 residues. CDR1 and CDR2 (germline): SGHTA, FQGTGA. The germline V and J ends were trimmed by 2 bases and 8 bases, with 6 bases remaining between them.

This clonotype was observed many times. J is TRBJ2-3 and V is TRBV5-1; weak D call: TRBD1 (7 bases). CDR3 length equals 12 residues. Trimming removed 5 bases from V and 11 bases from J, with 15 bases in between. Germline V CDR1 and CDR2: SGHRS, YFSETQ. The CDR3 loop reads CASSIRGDGQYF. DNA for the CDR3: TGCGCCAGCAGTATCAGGGGGGACGGGCAGTATTTT.

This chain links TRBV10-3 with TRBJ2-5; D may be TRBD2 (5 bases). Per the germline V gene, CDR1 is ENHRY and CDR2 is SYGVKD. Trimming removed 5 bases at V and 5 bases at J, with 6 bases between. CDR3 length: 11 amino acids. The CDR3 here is CAISSGETQYF. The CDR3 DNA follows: TGTGCCATCAGTTCGGGGGAGACCCAGTACTTC.

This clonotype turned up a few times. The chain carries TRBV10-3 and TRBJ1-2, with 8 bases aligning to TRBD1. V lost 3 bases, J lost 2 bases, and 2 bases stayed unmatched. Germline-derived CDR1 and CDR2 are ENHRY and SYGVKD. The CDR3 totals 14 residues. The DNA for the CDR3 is TGTGCCATCAGTGACCGGACAGGGAACTATGGCTACACCTTC. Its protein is CAISDRTGNYGYTF.

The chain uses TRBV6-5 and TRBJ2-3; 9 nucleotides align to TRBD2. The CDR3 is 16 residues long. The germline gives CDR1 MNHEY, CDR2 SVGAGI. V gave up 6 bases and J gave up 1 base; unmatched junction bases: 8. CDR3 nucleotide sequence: TGTGCCAGCAGGGGGACTAAGCGGGGGGGCACAGATACGCAGTATTTT. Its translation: CASRGTKRGGTDTQYF.

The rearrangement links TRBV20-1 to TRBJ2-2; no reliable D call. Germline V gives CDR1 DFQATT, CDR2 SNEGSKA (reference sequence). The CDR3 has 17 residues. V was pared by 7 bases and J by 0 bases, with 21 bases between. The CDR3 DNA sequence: TGCAGTGTTCCTAATATGGAGCGAAGATCGAACACCGGGGAGCTGTTTTTT. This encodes CSVPNMERRSNTGELFF.

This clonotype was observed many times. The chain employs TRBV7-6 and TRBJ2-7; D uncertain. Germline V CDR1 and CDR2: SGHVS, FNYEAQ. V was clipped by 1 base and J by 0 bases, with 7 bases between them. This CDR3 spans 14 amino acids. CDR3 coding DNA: TGTGCCAGCAGCTTAGACGGATTCTCCTACGAGCAGTACTTC. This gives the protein CASSLDGFSYEQYF. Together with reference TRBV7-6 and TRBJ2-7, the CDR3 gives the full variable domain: GAGVSQSPRYKVTKRGQDVALRCDPISGHVSLYWYRQALGQGPEFLTYFNYEAQQDKSGLPNDRFSAERPEGSISTLTIQRTEQRDSAMYRCASSLDGFSYEQYFGPGTRLTVT.

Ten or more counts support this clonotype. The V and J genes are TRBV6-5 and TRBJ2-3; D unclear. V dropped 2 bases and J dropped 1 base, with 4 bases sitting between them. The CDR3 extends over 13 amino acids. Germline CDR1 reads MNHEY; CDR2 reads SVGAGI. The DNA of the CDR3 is TGTGCCAGCAGTTACACGGGCACAGATACGCAGTATTTT. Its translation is CASSYTGTDTQYF.

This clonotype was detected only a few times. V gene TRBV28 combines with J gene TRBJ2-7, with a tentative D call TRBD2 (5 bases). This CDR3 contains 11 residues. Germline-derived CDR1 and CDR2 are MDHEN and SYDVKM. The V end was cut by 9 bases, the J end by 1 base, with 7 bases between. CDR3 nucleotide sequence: TGTGCCAGTCGGGATTCCTACGAGCAGTACTTC. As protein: CASRDSYEQYF.

CDR3 sequence reads: CASQDFGGLGSPLHF. CDR3 in DNA: TGTGCCAGCCAGGACTTTGGAGGTTTGGGGTCACCCCTCCACTTT. The rearrangement links TRBV19 to TRBJ1-6; the D is unclear. This CDR3 has 15 residues. The V end lost 9 bases, the J end lost 10 bases, and 22 bases lay between the germline ends. CDR1 is LNHDA, CDR2 SQIVND, per germline (reference sequence).

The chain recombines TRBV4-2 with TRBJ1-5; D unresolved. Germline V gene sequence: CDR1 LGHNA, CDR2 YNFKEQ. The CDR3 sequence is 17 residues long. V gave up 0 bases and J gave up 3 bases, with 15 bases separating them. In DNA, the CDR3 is TGTGCCAGCAGCCAAGAAGGGCGGGGAGGGCCCAATCAGCCCCAGCATTTT. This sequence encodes CASSQEGRGGPNQPQHF.

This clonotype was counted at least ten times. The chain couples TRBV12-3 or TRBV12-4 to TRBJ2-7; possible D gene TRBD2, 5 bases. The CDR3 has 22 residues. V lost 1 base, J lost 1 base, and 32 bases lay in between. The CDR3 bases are TGTGCCAGCAGTTTAGTGTGGGGAATCAAGTCAAGTGGACTCCTAAAGTCCTACGAGCAGTACTTC. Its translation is CASSLVWGIKSSGLLKSYEQYF.

DNA of the CDR3: TGTGCCAGCAGTGAAAGGGGACGGACCGGGGAGCTGTTTTTT. As protein: CASSERGRTGELFF. The gene calls are TRBV2 and TRBJ2-2; D is perhaps TRBD1 or TRBD2 (5 bases each). Between the trimmed V and J ends, which lost 2 bases and 5 bases, there was a span of 9 bases. The CDR3 is 14 amino acids. Germline V CDR1 and CDR2: SNHLY, FYNNEI.

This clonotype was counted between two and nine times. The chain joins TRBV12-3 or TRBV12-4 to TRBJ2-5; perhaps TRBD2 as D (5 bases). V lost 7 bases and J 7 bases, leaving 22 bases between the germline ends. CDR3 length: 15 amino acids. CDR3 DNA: TGTGCCAGCAACCGGGGAGATACAACAAGCGGGACCCAGTACTTC. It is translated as CASNRGDTTSGTQYF.

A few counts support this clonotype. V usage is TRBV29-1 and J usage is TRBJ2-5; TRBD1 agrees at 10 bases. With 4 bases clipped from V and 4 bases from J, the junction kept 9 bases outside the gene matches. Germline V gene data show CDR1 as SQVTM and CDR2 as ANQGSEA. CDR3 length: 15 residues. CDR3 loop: CSVGKDRGRRETQYF. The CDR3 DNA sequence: TGCAGCGTTGGGAAAGACAGGGGGCGCCGAGAGACCCAGTACTTC.

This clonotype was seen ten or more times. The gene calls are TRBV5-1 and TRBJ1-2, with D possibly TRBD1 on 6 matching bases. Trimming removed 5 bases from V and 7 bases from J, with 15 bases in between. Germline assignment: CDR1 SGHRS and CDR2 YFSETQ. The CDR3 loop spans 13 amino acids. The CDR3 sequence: CASRVDSRAGYTF. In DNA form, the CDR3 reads TGCGCCAGCAGAGTGGACAGTAGGGCTGGCTACACCTTC.

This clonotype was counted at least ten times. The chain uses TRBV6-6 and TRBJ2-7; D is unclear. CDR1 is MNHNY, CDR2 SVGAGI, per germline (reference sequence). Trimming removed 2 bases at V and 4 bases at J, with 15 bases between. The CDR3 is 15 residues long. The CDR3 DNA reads TGTGCCAGCAGTTACGGGCAGCGCCCTCGGTACGAGCAGTACTTC. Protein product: CASSYGQRPRYEQYF.

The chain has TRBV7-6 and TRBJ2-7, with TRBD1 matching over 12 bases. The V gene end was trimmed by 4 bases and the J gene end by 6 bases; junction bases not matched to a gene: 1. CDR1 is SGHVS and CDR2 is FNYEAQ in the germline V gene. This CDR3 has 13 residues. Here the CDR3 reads CASSSGQGAEQYF. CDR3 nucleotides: TGTGCCAGCAGCTCGGGACAGGGGGCCGAGCAGTACTTC. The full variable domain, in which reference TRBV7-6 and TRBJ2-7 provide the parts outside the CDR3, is GAGVSQSPRYKVTKRGQDVALRCDPISGHVSLYWYRQALGQGPEFLTYFNYEAQQDKSGLPNDRFSAERPEGSISTLTIQRTEQRDSAMYRCASSSGQGAEQYFGPGTRLTVT.

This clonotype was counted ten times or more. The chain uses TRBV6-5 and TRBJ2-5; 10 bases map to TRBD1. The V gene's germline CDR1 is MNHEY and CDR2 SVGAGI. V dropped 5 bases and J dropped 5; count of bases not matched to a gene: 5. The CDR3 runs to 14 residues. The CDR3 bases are TGTGCCAGCAGTAGACAGGGGGCCTTCGAGACCCAGTACTTC. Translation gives CASSRQGAFETQYF.